This T cell receptor (beta chain) was identified during a study of shared clonotypes between healthy human individuals. About the research overall: With ages of 18 to 49, the donors were a couple of women and three men.

Of note for this clone: Its antigen is currently unknown.

Donation came from healthy HIV-negative adults that had no recent acute infections or vaccinations. This CDR3 spans 15 amino acids. Germline assignment: CDR1 SNHLY and CDR2 FYNNEI. Trimming cost V 2 bases and J 0 bases, with 5 bases left between them. TCRdb's copy holds only in-frame clones and misses some; the assay was immunoSEQ multiplex PCR. The sample records roughly 640,000 clones, less than 98% being singletons. Whole-study findings and limits: About 5.2% was the fraction of naive CD4 clonotypes found shared across several donors. At large depth, rarefaction still showed sorted-subset sequencing to be incomplete.

The receptor was derived from a woman in her thirties in good health. The J gene is TRBJ2-6, the V gene TRBV2; D is ambiguous. Sequenced input: naive CD4+ T cells sorted from blood. Subset meaning: CD45RA+ positively selected. CDR3 sequence (DNA): TGTGCCAGCAGTGAACACAGCTCTGGGGCCAACGTCCTGACTTTC. This codes for CASSEHSSGANVLTF. The full variable domain, its missing parts supplied by reference TRBV2 and TRBJ2-6, is EPEVTQTPSHQVTQMGQEVILRCVPISNHLYFYWYRQILGQKVEFLVSFYNNEISEKSEIFDDQFSVERPDGSNFTLKIRSTKLEDSAMYFCASSEHSSGANVLTFGAGSRLTVL.